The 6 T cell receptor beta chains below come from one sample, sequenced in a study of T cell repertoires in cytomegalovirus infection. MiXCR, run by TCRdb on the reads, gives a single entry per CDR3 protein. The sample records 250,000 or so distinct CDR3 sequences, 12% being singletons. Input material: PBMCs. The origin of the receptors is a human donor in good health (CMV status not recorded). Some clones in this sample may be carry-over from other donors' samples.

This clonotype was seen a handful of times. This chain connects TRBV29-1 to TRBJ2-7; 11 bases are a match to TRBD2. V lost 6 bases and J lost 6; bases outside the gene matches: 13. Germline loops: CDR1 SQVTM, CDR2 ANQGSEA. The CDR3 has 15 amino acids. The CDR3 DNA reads TGCAGCGTCCAAGGGCTAGCGGGAGGAGTAAGCGAGCAGTACTTC. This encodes CSVQGLAGGVSEQYF.

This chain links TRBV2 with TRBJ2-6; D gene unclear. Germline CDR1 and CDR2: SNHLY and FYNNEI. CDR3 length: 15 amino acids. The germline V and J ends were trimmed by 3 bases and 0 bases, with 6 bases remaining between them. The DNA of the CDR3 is TGTGCCAGCAGTGAGTCTCGCTCTGGGGCCAACGTCCTGACTTTC. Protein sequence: CASSESRSGANVLTF. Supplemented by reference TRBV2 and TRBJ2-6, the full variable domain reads EPEVTQTPSHQVTQMGQEVILRCVPISNHLYFYWYRQILGQKVEFLVSFYNNEISEKSEIFDDQFSVERPDGSNFTLKIRSTKLEDSAMYFCASSESRSGANVLTFGAGSRLTVL.

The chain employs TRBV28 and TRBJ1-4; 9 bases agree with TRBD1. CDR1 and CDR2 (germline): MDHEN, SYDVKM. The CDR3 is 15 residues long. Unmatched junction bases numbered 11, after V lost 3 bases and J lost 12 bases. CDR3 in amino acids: CASSFPGQGGGELFF. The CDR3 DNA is TGTGCCAGCAGTTTCCCGGGACAGGGCGGTGGTGAACTGTTTTTT. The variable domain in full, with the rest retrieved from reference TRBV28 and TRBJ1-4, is DVKVTQSSRYLVKRTGEKVFLECVQDMDHENMFWYRQDPGLGLRLIYFSYDVKMKEKGDIPEGYSVSREKKERFSLILESASTNQTSMYLCASSFPGQGGGELFFGSGTQLSVL.

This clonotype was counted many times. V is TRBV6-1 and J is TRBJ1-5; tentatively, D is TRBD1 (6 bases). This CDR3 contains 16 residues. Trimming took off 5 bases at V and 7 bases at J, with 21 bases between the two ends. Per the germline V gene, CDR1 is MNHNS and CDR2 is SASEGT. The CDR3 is CASSSPGGGQGQPQHF. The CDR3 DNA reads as TGTGCCAGCAGTTCCCCGGGCGGGGGGCAGGGACAGCCCCAGCATTTT.

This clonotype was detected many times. The CDR3 here is CASSLDSSGNTIYF. For the CDR3, the DNA is TGTGCCAGCAGCTTAGATAGTTCTGGAAACACCATATATTTT. V and J are TRBV7-2 and TRBJ1-3, with no clear D. Looked up from germline, CDR1 is SGHTA and CDR2 is FQGNSA. Trimming left V 1 base short and J 1 base short, with 5 bases between. This CDR3 comprises 14 residues.

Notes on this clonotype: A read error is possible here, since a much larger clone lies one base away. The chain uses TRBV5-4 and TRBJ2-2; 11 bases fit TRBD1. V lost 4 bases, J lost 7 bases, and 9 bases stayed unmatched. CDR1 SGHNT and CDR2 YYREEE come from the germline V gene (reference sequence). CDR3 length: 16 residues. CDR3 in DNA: TGTGCCAGCAGCCTCGCGGACAGGGGGCTTGACGGGGAGCTGTTTTTT. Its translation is CASSLADRGLDGELFF.